A selection of T cell receptor beta chains follows, all from one sample in a study of beta chain features in type 1 diabetes. The repertoire was sequenced with immunoSEQ multiplex PCR; TCRdb's copy has only in-frame clones and lacks some. This table has some 230,000 clones, 9.6% appearing once. The sample consisted of naive CD4+ T cells from blood. The receptor set was obtained from a woman in her late teens or twenties in good health. Both conserved end residues are part of each CDR3. The order of the fields is V gene, clone size, J gene, D gene, CDR3 protein, CDR3 DNA. D genes are given only for firm matches. Expanded clones get a size class; other rows say once, few or many, or leave the size out.

>TRBV5-1|.|TRBJ2-5|TRBD2
CASQRGDQETQYF
TGCGCCAGCCAGCGGGGAGACCAAGAGACCCAGTACTTC
>TRBV18|.|TRBJ2-1|.
CASSPPGQGYNEQFF
TGTGCCAGCTCACCACCGGGACAAGGATACAATGAGCAGTTCTTC
>TRBV10-3|.|TRBJ1-1|.
CAISPARGWNTEAFF
TGTGCCATCAGCCCTGCCAGGGGATGGAACACTGAAGCTTTCTTT
>TRBV4-1|.|TRBJ2-7|TRBD2
CASSPSQSGGEYEQYF
TGCGCCAGCAGCCCCTCTCAGAGCGGGGGGGAGTACGAGCAGTACTTC
>TRBV6-1|.|TRBJ1-2|.
CASSEVREGLRYGYTF
TGTGCCAGCAGTGAAGTACGGGAGGGGCTGCGCTATGGCTACACCTTC
>TRBV4-1|.|TRBJ1-5|.
CASSQSWAGPNQPQHF
TGCGCCAGCAGCCAATCATGGGCGGGTCCCAATCAGCCCCAGCATTTT
>TRBV4-1|.|TRBJ2-2|TRBD1
CASSQGDRRTGELFF
TGCGCCAGCAGCCAAGGGGACAGGAGGACCGGGGAGCTGTTTTTT
>TRBV5-1|.|TRBJ2-7|TRBD1
CASSPGTGRGEQYF
TGCGCCAGCAGCCCGGGGACAGGCCGCGGGGAGCAGTACTTC
>TRBV27|few|TRBJ1-1|.
CASSLRLAGNTEAFF
TGTGCCAGCAGTTTACGCCTAGCTGGGAACACTGAAGCTTTCTTT
>TRBV5-4|few|TRBJ2-3|TRBD2
CASSLGQRGGADTQYF
TGTGCCAGCAGCTTAGGGCAGCGGGGAGGCGCAGATACGCAGTATTTT
>TRBV5-1|.|TRBJ2-2|.
CASSLGGTGELFF
TGCGCCAGCAGCTTGGGAGGCACCGGGGAGCTGTTTTTT
>TRBV7-6|.|TRBJ2-2|.
CASSLGGLNTGELFF
TGTGCCAGCAGCTTAGGAGGACTGAACACCGGGGAGCTGTTTTTT
>TRBV2|.|TRBJ2-7|.
CASRALQALYEQYF
TGTGCCAGCAGAGCCCTGCAGGCTCTCTACGAGCAGTACTTC
>TRBV5-1|few|TRBJ2-3|TRBD2
CASSLGSLRSGGAVETDTQYF
TGCGCCAGCAGCTTGGGGAGTCTGCGGAGCGGGGGGGCCGTGGAGACAGATACGCAGTATTTT
>TRBV2|few|TRBJ2-7|.
CASSTDSPYEQYF
TGTGCCAGCAGTACGGACAGCCCCTACGAGCAGTACTTC
>TRBV5-4|few|TRBJ2-5|.
CASSPGQGRETQYF
TGTGCCAGCTCGCCTGGGCAGGGGCGGGAGACCCAGTACTTC
>TRBV2|.|TRBJ1-1|.
CASSEEQGGTEAFF
TGTGCCAGCAGTGAAGAACAGGGTGGCACTGAAGCTTTCTTT
>TRBV30|.|TRBJ1-1|.
CAWRQGNTEAFF
TGTGCCTGGAGACAGGGGAACACTGAAGCTTTCTTT
>TRBV4-1|.|TRBJ2-2|TRBD2
CASKNSGGPTGELFF
TGCGCCAGCAAAAATAGCGGGGGACCCACCGGGGAGCTGTTTTTT
>TRBV11-2|few|TRBJ2-7|TRBD1
CASSPYRQGMSYEQYF
TGTGCCAGCAGCCCTTACCGACAGGGGATGTCCTACGAGCAGTACTTC
>TRBV5-4|.|TRBJ2-3|.
CASSLVGAADTQYF
TGTGCCAGCAGCTTGGTGGGAGCGGCAGATACGCAGTATTTT
>TRBV2|.|TRBJ1-1|.
CASSYSGAGTEAFF
TGTGCCAGCAGTTATTCAGGGGCAGGGACTGAAGCTTTCTTT
>TRBV5-1|.|TRBJ2-7|.
CASSFETNLNEQYF
TGCGCCAGCAGCTTTGAGACAAACCTCAACGAGCAGTACTTC
>TRBV7-9|.|TRBJ2-7|TRBD2
CASSLGGLAGVSHEQYF
TGTGCCAGCAGCTTAGGGGGACTAGCGGGAGTTTCCCACGAGCAGTACTTC
>TRBV5-1|.|TRBJ2-1|TRBD2
CASANGLAGYNEQFF
TGCGCCAGCGCTAACGGGCTAGCGGGGTACAATGAGCAGTTCTTC
>TRBV30|.|TRBJ1-4|.
CAWSVLRTRAPGANEKLFF
TGTGCCTGGAGTGTACTTAGGACCCGGGCCCCAGGGGCTAATGAAAAACTGTTTTTT
>TRBV12-5|.|TRBJ2-7|TRBD1
CASGLVMNRGPGEQYF
TGTGCTAGTGGTTTGGTGATGAACAGGGGCCCGGGGGAGCAGTACTTC
>TRBV30|few|TRBJ2-5|TRBD2
CAWSGEGVETQYF
TGTGCCTGGAGCGGGGAGGGAGTGGAGACCCAGTACTTC
>TRBV2|.|TRBJ1-2|.
CASSVETVYGYTF
TGTGCCAGCAGTGTCGAGACTGTTTATGGCTACACCTTC